Sequencing of this T cell receptor beta chain was carried out in a study of blood T cells in healthy people across ages. The second PCR ran roughly 7 to 12 cycles with a sample-barcoded 5' primer and J-beta primers. TCRdb re-called the 5' RACE reads through MiXCR, storing one row per CDR3 protein. The sample yields approximately 1,700,000 distinct CDR3 sequences, around 40% seen once. Germline values: CDR1 SNHLY, CDR2 FYNNEI. This CDR3 is built from 17 residues. V lost 2 bases to trimming and J lost 2 bases; unmatched junction nucleotides: 8. This sequence joins TRBV2 and TRBJ2-5; TRBD2 matches at 10 bases. Sequenced input: blood. The TCR comes from a human donor in good health. The CDR3 reads CASSEFRVAGGQETQYF. CDR3 in DNA: TGTGCCAGCAGTGAATTCCGGGTAGCGGGGGGACAAGAGACCCAGTACTTC.